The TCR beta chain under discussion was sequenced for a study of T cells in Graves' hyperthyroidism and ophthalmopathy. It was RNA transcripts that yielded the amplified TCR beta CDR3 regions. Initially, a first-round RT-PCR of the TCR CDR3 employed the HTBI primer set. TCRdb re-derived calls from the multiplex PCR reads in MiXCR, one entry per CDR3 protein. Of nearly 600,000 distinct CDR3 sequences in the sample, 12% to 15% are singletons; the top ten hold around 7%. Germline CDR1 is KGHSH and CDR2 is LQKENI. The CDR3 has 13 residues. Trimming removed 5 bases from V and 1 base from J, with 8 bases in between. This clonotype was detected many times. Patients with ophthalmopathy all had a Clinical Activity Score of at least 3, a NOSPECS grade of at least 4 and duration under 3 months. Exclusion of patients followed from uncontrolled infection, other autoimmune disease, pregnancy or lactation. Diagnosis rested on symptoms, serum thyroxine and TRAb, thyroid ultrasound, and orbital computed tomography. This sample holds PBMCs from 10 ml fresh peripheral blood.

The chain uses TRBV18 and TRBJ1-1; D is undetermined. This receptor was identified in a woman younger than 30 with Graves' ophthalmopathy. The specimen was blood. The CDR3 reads CASSSTENTEAFF. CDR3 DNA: TGTGCCAGCTCATCTACAGAGAACACTGAAGCTTTCTTT.